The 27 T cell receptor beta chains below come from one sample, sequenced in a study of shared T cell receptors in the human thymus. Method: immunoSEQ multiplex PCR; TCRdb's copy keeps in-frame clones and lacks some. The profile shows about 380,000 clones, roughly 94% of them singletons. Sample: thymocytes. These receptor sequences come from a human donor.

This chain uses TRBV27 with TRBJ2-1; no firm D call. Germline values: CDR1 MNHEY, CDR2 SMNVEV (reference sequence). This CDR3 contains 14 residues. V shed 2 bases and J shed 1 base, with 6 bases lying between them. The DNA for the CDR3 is TGTGCCAGCAGTTTAGCGGCATCCTACAATGAGCAGTTCTTC. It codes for CASSLAASYNEQFF.

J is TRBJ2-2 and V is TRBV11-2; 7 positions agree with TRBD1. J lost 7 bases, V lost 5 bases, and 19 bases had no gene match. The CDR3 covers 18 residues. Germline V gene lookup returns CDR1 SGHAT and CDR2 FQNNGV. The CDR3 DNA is TGTGCCAGCAGCCACCCTCAGACAGGGAGAGGGCATGGCGGGGAGCTGTTTTTT. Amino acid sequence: CASSHPQTGRGHGGELFF.

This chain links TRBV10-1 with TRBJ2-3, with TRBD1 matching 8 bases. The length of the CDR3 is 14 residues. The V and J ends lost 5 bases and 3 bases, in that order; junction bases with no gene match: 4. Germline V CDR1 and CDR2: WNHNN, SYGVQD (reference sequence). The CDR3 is CASSWTGCTDTQYF. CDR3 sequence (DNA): TGCGCCAGCAGTTGGACAGGGTGTACAGATACGCAGTATTTT.

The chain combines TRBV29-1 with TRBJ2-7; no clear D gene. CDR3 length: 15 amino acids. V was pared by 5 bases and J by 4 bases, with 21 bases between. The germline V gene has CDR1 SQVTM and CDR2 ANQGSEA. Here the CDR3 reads CSVLTPGVGRYEQYF. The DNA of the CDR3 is TGCAGCGTTCTCACCCCCGGCGTGGGTCGGTACGAGCAGTACTTC.

DNA of the CDR3: TGTGCCAGCAGTGCGGCTTGGGACAGTACCTACAATGAGCAGTTCTTC. This codes for CASSAAWDSTYNEQFF. This chain links TRBV28 with TRBJ2-1, with 7 bases matching TRBD1. The V gene end was trimmed by 5 bases and the J gene end by 2 bases; junction bases not matched to a gene: 9. CDR1 and CDR2 (germline): MDHEN, SYDVKM. This CDR3 spans 16 amino acids.

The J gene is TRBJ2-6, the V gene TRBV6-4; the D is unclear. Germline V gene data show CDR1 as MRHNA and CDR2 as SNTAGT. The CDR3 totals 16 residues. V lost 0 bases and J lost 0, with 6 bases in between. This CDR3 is CASSDSNFSGANVLTF. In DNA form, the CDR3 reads TGTGCCAGCAGTGACTCAAACTTCTCTGGGGCCAACGTCCTGACTTTC.

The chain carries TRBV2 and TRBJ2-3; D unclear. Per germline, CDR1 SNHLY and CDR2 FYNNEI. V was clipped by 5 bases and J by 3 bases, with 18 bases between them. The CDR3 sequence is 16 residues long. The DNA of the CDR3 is TGTGCCAGCAGTCGTTTAAAGACCGCTGGGACAGATACGCAGTATTTT. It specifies CASSRLKTAGTDTQYF.

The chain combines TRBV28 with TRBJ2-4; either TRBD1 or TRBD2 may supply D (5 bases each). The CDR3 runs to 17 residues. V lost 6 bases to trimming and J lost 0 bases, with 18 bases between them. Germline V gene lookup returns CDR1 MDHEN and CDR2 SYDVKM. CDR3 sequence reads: CASSGRGAELAKNIQYF. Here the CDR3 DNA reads TGTGCCAGCAGCGGAAGAGGGGCAGAACTAGCCAAAAACATTCAGTACTTC.

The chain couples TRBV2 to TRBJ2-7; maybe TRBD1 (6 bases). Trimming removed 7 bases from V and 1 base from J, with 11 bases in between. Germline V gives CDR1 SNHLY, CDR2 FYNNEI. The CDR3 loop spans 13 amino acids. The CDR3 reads CASKQGPSYEQYF. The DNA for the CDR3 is TGTGCCAGCAAGCAGGGGCCATCCTACGAGCAGTACTTC.

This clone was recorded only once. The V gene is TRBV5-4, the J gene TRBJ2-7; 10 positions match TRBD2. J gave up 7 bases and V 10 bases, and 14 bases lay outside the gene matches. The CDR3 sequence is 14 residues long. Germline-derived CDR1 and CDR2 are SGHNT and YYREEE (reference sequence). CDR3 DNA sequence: TGTGCCGGCGGGGTAGCGGGAGGTCCCCTGGAGCAGTACTTC. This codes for CAGGVAGGPLEQYF.

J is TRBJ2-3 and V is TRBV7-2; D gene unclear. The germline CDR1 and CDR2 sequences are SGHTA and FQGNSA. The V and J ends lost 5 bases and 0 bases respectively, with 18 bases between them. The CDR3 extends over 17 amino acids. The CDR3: CASSPTLESTSTDTQYF. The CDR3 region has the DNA TGTGCCAGCAGCCCGACTCTAGAATCCACTAGCACAGATACGCAGTATTTT.

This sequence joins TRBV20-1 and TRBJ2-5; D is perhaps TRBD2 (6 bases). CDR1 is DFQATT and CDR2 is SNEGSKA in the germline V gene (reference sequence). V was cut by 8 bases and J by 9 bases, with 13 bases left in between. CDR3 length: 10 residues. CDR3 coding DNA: TGCAGTTTTGGAGGGAGACCCCAGTACTTC. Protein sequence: CSFGGRPQYF.

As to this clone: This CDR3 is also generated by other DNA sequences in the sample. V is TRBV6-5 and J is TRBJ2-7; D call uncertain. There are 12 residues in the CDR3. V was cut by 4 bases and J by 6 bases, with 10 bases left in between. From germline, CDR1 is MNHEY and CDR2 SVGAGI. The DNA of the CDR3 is TGTGCCAGCAGTTCCCCGGGCGGCGAGCAGTACTTC. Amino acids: CASSSPGGEQYF.

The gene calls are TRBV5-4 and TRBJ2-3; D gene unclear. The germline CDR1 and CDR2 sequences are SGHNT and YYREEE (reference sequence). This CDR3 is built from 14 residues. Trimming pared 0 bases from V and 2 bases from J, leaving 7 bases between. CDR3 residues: CASSLGPYTDTQYF. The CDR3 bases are TGTGCCAGCAGCTTGGGTCCTTACACAGATACGCAGTATTTT.

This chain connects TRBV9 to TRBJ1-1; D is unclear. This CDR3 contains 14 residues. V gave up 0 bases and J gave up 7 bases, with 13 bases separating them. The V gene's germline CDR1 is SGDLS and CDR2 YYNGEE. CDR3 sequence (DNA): TGTGCCAGCAGCGTAGCCCCGTGGCGGGTTGAAGCTTTCTTT. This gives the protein CASSVAPWRVEAFF.

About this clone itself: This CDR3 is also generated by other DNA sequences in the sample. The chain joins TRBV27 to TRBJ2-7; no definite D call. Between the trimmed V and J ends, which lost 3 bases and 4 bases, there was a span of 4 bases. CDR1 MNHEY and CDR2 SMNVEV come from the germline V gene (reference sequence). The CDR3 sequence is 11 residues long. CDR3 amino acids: CASSFGYEQYF. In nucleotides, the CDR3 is TGTGCCAGCAGTTTTGGTTACGAGCAGTACTTC.

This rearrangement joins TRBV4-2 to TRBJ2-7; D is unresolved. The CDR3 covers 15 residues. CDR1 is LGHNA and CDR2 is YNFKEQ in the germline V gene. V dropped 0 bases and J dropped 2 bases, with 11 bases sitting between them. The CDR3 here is CASSQDSRSAYEQYF. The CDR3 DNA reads TGTGCCAGCAGCCAAGATTCCAGGAGCGCCTACGAGCAGTACTTC.

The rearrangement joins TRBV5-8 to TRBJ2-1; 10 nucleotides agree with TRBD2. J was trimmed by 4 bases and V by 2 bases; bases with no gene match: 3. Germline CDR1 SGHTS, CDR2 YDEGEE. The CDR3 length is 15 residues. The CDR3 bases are TGTGCCAGCAGCTTTAGCGGGAGGACGTACAATGAGCAGTTCTTC. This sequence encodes CASSFSGRTYNEQFF.

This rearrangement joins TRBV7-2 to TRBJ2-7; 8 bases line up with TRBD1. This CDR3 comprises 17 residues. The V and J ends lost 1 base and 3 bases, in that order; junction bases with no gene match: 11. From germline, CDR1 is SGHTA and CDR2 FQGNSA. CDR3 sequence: CASSLEGDRSVDYEQYF. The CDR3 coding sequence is TGTGCCAGCAGCTTAGAGGGGGACAGGAGTGTCGACTACGAGCAGTACTTC.

CDR3 protein: CASSLWTVLWRETQYF. CDR3 sequence (DNA): TGTGCCAGCAGCTTATGGACAGTCCTTTGGAGAGAGACCCAGTACTTC. The rearrangement links TRBV5-4 to TRBJ2-5; weak D call: TRBD1 (6 bases). Trimming took 2 bases from V and 4 from J, leaving 18 bases between them. Germline loops: CDR1 SGHNT, CDR2 YYREEE (reference sequence). This CDR3 contains 16 residues.

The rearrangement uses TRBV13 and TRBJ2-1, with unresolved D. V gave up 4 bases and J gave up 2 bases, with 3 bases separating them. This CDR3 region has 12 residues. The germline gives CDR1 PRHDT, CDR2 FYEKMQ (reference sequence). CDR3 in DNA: TGTGCCAGCAGCTGGACCTACAATGAGCAGTTCTTC. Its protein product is CASSWTYNEQFF.

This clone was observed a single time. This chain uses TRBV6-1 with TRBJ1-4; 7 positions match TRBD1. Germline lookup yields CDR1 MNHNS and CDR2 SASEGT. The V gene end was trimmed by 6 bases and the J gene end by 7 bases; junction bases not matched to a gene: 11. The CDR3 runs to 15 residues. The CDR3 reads CASSPVRGRGEKLFF. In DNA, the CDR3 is TGTGCCAGCAGCCCTGTGAGGGGGCGAGGTGAAAAACTGTTTTTT.

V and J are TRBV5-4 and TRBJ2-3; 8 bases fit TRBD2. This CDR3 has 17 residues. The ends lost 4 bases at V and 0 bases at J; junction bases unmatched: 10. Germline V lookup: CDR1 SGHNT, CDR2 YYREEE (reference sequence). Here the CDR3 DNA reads TGTGCCAGCAGCCCGTCTCATAGCGGGACTAGCACAGATACGCAGTATTTT. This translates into CASSPSHSGTSTDTQYF.

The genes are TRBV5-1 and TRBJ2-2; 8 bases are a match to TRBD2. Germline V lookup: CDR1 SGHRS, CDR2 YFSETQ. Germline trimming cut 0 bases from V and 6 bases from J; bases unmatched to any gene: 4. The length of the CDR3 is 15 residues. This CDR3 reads CASSLVLAGAGELFF. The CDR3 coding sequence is TGCGCCAGCAGCTTGGTTCTAGCGGGCGCCGGGGAGCTGTTTTTT.

For the CDR3, the DNA is TGTGCCAGCAGCGGACAGGGGAAGTTTTATGGCTACACCTTC. This sequence encodes CASSGQGKFYGYTF. The chain carries TRBV14 and TRBJ1-2, with 9 bases lining up with TRBD1. The trim removed 5 bases at V and 5 bases at J, leaving 6 bases unmatched. CDR3 length equals 14 residues. Germline V gene data show CDR1 as SGHDN and CDR2 as FVKESK.

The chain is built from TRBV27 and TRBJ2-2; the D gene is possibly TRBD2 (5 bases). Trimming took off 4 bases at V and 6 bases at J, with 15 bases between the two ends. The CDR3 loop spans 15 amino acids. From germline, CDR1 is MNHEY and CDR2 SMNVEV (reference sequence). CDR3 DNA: TGTGCCAGCAGTTCGGGGAGACTTCGTTCCGGGGAGCTGTTTTTT. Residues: CASSSGRLRSGELFF.

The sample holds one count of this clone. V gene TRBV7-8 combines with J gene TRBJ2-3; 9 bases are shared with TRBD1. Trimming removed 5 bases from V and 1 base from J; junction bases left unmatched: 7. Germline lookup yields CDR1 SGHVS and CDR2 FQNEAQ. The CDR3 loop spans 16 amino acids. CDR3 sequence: CASSPLTGGGTDTQYF. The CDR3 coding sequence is TGTGCCAGCAGCCCACTGACAGGGGGTGGCACAGATACGCAGTATTTT. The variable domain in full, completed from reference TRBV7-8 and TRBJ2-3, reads GAGVSQSPRYKVAKRGQDVALRCDPISGHVSLFWYQQALGQGPEFLTYFQNEAQLDKSGLPSDRFFAERPEGSVSTLKIQRTQQEDSAVYLCASSPLTGGGTDTQYFGPGTRLTVL.